This T cell receptor beta chain was obtained from a study of T-cell memory formation after mild COVID-19. Findings of the study overall: Largely, contracting CD4+ clones fell within CM and EM, and contracting CD8+ clones within EMRA. Memory cells collected pre-infection included some clones that later responded, suggesting cross-reactive memory joined. A second wave expanding day 15 to 37 was CD4+-biased; contracting clones were balanced.

There are 15 residues in the CDR3. Germline values: CDR1 MGHRA, CDR2 YSYEKL. Trimming removed 1 base from V and 4 bases from J, with 12 bases in between. This clonotype has a handful of counts. Its antigen is still unknown. Sample barcodes and UMIs were carried by the TCR alpha and TCR beta cDNA libraries that 5'RACE generated with constant-segment primers. TCRdb called the 5' RACE reads again in MiXCR, with one record for every CDR3 protein. The data hold fewer than 350,000 distinct CDR3 sequences, with roughly 18% observed a single time. The clonotype was recovered from a man aged 18 to 35 who had mild COVID-19 (a few samples of this study predate the infection). Cell type and time point are not known. The sample comprised PBMCs or a T cell subset sorted from them (not recorded which). The genes are TRBV4-1 and TRBJ2-3; no clear D gene. CDR3: CASSQGPLVADTQYF. CDR3 DNA: TGCGCCAGCAGCCAAGGTCCCCTAGTAGCAGATACGCAGTATTTT.